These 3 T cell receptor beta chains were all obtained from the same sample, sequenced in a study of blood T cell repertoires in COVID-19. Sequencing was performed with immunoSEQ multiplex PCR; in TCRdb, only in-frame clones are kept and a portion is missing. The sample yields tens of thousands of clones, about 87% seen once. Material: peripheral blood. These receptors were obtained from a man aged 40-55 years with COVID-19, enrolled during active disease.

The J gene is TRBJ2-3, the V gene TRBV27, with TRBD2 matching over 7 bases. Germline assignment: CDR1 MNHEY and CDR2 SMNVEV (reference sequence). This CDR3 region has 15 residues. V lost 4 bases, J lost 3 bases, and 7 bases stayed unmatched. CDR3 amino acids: CASSSPSGGTDTQYF. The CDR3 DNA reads TGTGCCAGCAGTTCCCCGTCGGGAGGAACAGATACGCAGTATTTT.

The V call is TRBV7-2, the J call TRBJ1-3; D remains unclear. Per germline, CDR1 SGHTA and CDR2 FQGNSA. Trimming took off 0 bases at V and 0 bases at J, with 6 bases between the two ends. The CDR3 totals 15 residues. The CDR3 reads CASSLATNSGNTIYF. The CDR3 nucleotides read TGTGCCAGCAGCTTAGCGACTAACTCTGGAAACACCATATATTTT.

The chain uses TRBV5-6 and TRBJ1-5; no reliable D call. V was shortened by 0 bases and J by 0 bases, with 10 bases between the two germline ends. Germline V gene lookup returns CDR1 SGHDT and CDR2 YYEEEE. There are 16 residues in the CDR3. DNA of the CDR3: TGTGCCAGCAGCTTGGCCAATATCGGTAGCAATCAGCCCCAGCATTTT. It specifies CASSLANIGSNQPQHF.